This T cell receptor beta chain was documented in a study of blood T cell repertoires in COVID-19. On the study more broadly: COVID-19 samples, acute and convalescent, were from the United States, Italy and Spain. PBMCs, B-cell-depleted T cells, or T cells provided the cDNA or gDNA that made up the material.

The germline V gene has CDR1 SGHAT and CDR2 FQNNGV. The V segment lost 2 bases and the J segment 6 bases; nucleotides outside the gene matches: 7. The CDR3 covers 15 residues. In the original processing: Reference gene primer amplification in the assay estimated nucleated cell counts. Method: immunoSEQ multiplex PCR; TCRdb's copy keeps in-frame clones and lacks some. That table is the source of V, J and clone size, and D and trimming were worked out from the DNA. The sample consists of 200,000 to 250,000 clones, 70% to 85% of them appearing once. Sequencing input: peripheral blood. The TCR originated in a woman over 75 with COVID-19, enrolled during active disease. The chain links TRBV11-2 to TRBJ2-1; 7 bases line up with TRBD2. CDR3 region: CASSLYGGSPNEQFF. In DNA form, the CDR3 reads TGTGCCAGCAGCTTATATGGCGGGAGCCCCAATGAGCAGTTCTTC.